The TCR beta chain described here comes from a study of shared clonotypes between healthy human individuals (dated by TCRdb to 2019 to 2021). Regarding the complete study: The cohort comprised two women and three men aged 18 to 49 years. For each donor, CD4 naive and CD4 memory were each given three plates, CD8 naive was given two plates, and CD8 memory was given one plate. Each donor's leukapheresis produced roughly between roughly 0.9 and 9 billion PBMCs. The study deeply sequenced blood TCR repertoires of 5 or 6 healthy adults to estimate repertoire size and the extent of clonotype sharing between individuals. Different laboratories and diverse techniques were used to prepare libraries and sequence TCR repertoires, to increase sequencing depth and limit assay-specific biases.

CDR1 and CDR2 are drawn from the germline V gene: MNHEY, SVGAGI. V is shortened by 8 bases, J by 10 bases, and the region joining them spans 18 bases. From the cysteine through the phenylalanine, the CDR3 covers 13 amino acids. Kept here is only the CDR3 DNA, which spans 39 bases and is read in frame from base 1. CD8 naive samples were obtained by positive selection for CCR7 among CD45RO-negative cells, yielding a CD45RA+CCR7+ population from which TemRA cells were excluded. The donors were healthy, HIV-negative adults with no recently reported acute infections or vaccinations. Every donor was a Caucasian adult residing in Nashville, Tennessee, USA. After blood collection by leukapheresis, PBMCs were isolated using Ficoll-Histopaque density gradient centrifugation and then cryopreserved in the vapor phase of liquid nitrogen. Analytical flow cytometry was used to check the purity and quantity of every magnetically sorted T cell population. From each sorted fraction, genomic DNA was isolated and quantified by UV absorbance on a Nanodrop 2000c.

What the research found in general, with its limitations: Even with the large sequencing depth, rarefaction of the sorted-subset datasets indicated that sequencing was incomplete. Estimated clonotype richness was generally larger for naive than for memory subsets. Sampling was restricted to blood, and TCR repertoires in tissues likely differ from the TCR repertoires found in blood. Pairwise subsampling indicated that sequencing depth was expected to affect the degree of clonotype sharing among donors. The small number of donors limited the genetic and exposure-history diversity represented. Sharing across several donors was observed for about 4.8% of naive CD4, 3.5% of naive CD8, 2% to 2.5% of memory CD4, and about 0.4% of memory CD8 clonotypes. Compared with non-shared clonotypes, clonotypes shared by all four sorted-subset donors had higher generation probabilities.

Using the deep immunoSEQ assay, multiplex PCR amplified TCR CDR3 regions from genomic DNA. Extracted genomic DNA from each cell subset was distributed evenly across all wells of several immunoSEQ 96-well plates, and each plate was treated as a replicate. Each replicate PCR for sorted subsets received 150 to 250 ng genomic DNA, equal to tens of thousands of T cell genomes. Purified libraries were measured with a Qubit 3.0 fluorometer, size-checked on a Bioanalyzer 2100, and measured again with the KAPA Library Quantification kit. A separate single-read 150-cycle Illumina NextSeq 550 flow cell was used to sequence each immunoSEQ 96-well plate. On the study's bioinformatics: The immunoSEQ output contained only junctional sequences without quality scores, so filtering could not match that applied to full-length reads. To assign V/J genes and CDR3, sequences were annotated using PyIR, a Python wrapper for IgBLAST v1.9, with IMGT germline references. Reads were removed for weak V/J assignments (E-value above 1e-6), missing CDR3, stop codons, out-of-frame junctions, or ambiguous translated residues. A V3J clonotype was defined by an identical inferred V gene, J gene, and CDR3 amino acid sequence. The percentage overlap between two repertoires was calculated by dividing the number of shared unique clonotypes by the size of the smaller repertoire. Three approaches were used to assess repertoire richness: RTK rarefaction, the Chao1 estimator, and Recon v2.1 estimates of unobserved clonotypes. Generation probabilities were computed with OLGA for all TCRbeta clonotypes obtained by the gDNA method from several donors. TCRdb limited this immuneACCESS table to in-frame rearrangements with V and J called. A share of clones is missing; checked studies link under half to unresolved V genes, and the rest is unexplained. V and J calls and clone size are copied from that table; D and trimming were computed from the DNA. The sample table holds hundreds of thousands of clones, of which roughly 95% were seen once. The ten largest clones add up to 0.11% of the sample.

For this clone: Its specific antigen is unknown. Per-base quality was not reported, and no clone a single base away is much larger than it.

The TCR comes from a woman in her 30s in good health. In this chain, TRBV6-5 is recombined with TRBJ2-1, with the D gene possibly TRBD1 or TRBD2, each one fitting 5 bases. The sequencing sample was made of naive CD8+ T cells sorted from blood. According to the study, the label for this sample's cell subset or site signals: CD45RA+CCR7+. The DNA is TGTGCCAGCGGTTTGGCCGGGGACGCAGAGCAGTTCTTC. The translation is CASGLAGDAEQFF.